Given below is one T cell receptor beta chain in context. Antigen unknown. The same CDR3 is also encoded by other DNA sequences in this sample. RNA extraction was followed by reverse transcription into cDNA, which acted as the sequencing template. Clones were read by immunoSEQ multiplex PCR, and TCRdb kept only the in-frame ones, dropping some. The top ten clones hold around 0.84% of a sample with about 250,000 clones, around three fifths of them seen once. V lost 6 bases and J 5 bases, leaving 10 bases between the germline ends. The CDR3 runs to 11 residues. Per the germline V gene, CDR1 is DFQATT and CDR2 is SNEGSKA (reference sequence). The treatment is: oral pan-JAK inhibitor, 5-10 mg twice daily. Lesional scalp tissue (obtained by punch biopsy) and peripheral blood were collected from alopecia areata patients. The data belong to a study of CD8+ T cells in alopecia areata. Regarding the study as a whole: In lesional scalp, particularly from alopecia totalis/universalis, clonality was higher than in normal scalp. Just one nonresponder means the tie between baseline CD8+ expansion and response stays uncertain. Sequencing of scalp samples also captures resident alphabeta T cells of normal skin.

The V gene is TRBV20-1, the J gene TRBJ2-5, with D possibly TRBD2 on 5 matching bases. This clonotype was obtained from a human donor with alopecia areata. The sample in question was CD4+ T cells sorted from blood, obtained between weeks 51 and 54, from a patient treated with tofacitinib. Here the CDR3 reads CSAGVGETQYF. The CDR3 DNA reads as TGCAGTGCCGGGGTAGGGGAGACCCAGTACTTC.